The subject of this entry is one T cell receptor (beta chain). The source of the sample is a study of CD8+ T cells in alopecia areata. RNA extraction and reverse transcription yielded cDNA as sequencing template. The protocol was immunoSEQ multiplex PCR, while the TCRdb copy is restricted to in-frame clones and leaves out a portion. The sample shows 110,000 to 150,000 clones, 51% of them seen only once. This CDR3 region has 14 residues. Germline CDR1 and CDR2: SGHAT and FQNNGV. V was cut by 3 bases and J by 6 bases, with 15 bases left in between. The source was CD4+ T cells sorted from blood, collected at week 0. The sequence derives from a human donor with alopecia areata. This chain uses TRBV11-2 with TRBJ2-7; D is ambiguous. The CDR3 DNA reads TGTGCCAGCAGCTTGCCTCGGCCTTGGGGCGAGCAGTACTTC. Its translation: CASSLPRPWGEQYF.